Below are 32 T cell receptor beta chains sequenced from a single sample in a study of human T cells and chemical hapten exposure. TCRdb processed the RACE reads anew with MiXCR; each CDR3 protein has one entry. The data show fewer than 500,000 distinct CDR3 sequences, roughly 4.8% seen once. As for time point: patch test 1, 2 weeks after DPC sensitization. Noted treatment: therapeutic diphenylcyclopropenone sensitization with weekly scalp DPC. The specimen comprised whole blood, sampled in connection with sensitization to the hapten diphenylcyclopropenone (DPC). The receptors were sampled from a woman in her 50s with alopecia areata. Some clones in this sample may be carry-over from other donors' samples.

Ten or more counts support this clonotype. The chain combines TRBV7-2 with TRBJ1-4; D is unresolved. Germline assignment: CDR1 SGHTA and CDR2 FQGNSA. The V and J ends lost 5 bases and 5 bases respectively, with 12 bases between them. The CDR3 has 14 amino acids. CDR3: CASSVGRINEKLFF. The DNA of the CDR3 is TGTGCCAGCAGCGTAGGACGGATAAATGAAAAACTGTTTTTT.

On this clonotype: This may be a read error: a much more frequent sequence differs by one nucleotide. This chain links TRBV20-1 with TRBJ1-5, with D possibly TRBD1 on 6 matching bases. Germline CDR1 reads DFQATT; CDR2 reads SNEGSKA (reference sequence). V was trimmed by 6 bases and J by 3 bases, leaving 15 bases between them. This CDR3 contains 14 residues. CDR3 sequence: CSAAQGRANQPQHF. The CDR3 coding sequence is TGCAGTGCCGCACAGGGTAGGGCCAATCAGCCCCAGCATTTT.

The table lists this clonotype with many counts. This rearrangement joins TRBV20-1 to TRBJ2-7; maybe TRBD1 (6 bases). Germline assignment: CDR1 DFQATT and CDR2 SNEGSKA (reference sequence). CDR3 length: 12 amino acids. Trimming pared 0 bases from V and 5 bases from J, leaving 8 bases between. CDR3 loop: CSARDNRDEQYF. The CDR3 DNA reads as TGCAGTGCTAGAGACAACAGGGACGAGCAGTACTTC.

This clonotype has a count of ten or more. The CDR3 DNA is TGTGCCATCAGTGAGTCAGTGAACGAGCAGTACTTC. It encodes CAISESVNEQYF. This chain links TRBV10-3 with TRBJ2-7; D ambiguous. The V and J ends lost 0 bases and 5 bases respectively, with 5 bases between them. The CDR3 is 12 amino acids. Germline V gene data show CDR1 as ENHRY and CDR2 as SYGVKD.

The table lists this clonotype with many counts. The genes are TRBV6-2 or TRBV6-3 and TRBJ2-4; tentatively, D is TRBD1 or TRBD2 (5 bases each). V lost 11 bases, J lost 1 base, and 12 bases lay in between. CDR3 length equals 13 residues. Germline V CDR1 and CDR2: MNHEY, SVGEGT. In DNA, the CDR3 is TGTGCCGTCCGGGGCTCCGCCAAAAACATTCAGTACTTC. Protein product: CAVRGSAKNIQYF.

The rearrangement joins TRBV2 to TRBJ1-3; D gene uncertain. The germline CDR1 and CDR2 sequences are SNHLY and FYNNEI. The V end lost 4 bases, the J end lost 2 bases, and 6 bases lay between the germline ends. The CDR3 is made up of 13 amino acids. CDR3 bases: TGTGCCAGCAGTGGGACGGCTGGAAACACCATATATTTT. Translation gives CASSGTAGNTIYF.

In its sample, this clonotype was seen many times. This chain uses TRBV11-2 with TRBJ1-2; D is ambiguous. Looked up from germline, CDR1 is SGHAT and CDR2 is FQNNGV. V was pared by 1 base and J by 10 bases, with 13 bases between. CDR3 length equals 13 residues. DNA of the CDR3: TGTGCCAGCAGCTTAGGGCAGGAGCGGACCTACACCTTC. Protein product: CASSLGQERTYTF.

This clonotype was observed at least ten times. The CDR3 spells CASSMRGSWDTEAFF. The CDR3, as DNA: TGTGCCAGCAGTATGAGGGGCAGTTGGGACACTGAAGCTTTCTTT. This chain links TRBV6-5 with TRBJ1-1; the D gene is possibly TRBD1 (5 bases). V lost 5 bases to trimming and J lost 3 bases, with 16 bases between them. Germline V gene data show CDR1 as MNHEY and CDR2 as SVGAGI. The CDR3 sequence is 15 residues long.

This clonotype was seen many times. This chain connects TRBV6-5 to TRBJ2-5; D might be TRBD2 (6 bases). This CDR3 has 12 amino acids. CDR1 and CDR2 from the germline V gene are MNHEY and SVGAGI. The V end lost 5 bases, the J end lost 9 bases, and 13 bases lay between the germline ends. The CDR3 DNA reads as TGTGCCAGCAGTCCACGAGGAGGGTCCCAGTACTTC. This sequence encodes CASSPRGGSQYF.

In its sample, this clonotype was seen many times. The chain uses TRBV6-5 and TRBJ1-1; 11 bases align to TRBD1. Germline V gives CDR1 MNHEY, CDR2 SVGAGI. The CDR3 spans 17 residues. The V gene end was trimmed by 2 bases and the J gene end by 4 bases; junction bases not matched to a gene: 9. CDR3 sequence (DNA): TGTGCCAGCAGTTACCAGGGATCTGGGACAGGGGGCACTGAAGCTTTCTTT. It yields the protein CASSYQGSGTGGTEAFF.

V gene TRBV7-2 combines with J gene TRBJ2-6, with D possibly matching TRBD1 (6 bases). V was pared by 2 bases and J by 2 bases, with 10 bases between. The CDR3 consists of 16 residues. Germline CDR1 reads SGHTA; CDR2 reads FQGNSA. Written as DNA, the CDR3 is TGTGCCAGCAGCTTACAGGGGACGGCTGGGGCCAACGTCCTGACTTTC. It translates to CASSLQGTAGANVLTF.

This clonotype has only a few counts. The V and J genes are TRBV20-1 and TRBJ2-7, with D tentatively TRBD1 or TRBD2 (5 bases each). Germline lookup yields CDR1 DFQATT and CDR2 SNEGSKA (reference sequence). CDR3 length equals 14 residues. The V end was cut by 4 bases, the J end by 3 bases, with 16 bases between. This CDR3 reads CSATQPGPSYEQYF. The CDR3 DNA reads as TGCAGTGCTACGCAACCGGGACCGAGCTACGAGCAGTACTTC.

This clonotype was observed a handful of times. The chain uses TRBV29-1 and TRBJ2-3, with a weak D call TRBD2 (5 bases). The V and J ends lost 3 bases and 6 bases respectively, with 13 bases between them. CDR1 and CDR2 (germline): SQVTM, ANQGSEA. The CDR3 has 13 residues. The CDR3 DNA is TGCAGCGTTGATAGGGAGTTCGGGGATACGCAGTATTTT. Encoded protein: CSVDREFGDTQYF.

This clonotype was observed at least ten times. The V call is TRBV7-2, the J call TRBJ1-1; the D is unclear. V lost 1 base, J lost 0 bases, and 12 bases lay in between. Germline V lookup: CDR1 SGHTA, CDR2 FQGNSA. This CDR3 region has 16 residues. CDR3 amino acids: CASSLEGGRLNTEAFF. CDR3 coding DNA: TGTGCCAGCAGCTTAGAGGGCGGTAGGTTGAACACTGAAGCTTTCTTT. The full variable domain, rest sourced from reference TRBV7-2 and TRBJ1-1, is GAGVSQSPSNKVTEKGKDVELRCDPISGHTALYWYRQSLGQGLEFLIYFQGNSAPDKSGLPSDRFSAERTGGSVSTLTIQRTQQEDSAVYLCASSLEGGRLNTEAFFGQGTRLTVV.

This clonotype was recorded many times. The rearrangement uses TRBV6-6 and TRBJ2-3, with TRBD1 as a possible D gene (5 bases). The CDR3 loop spans 14 amino acids. Germline CDR1 and CDR2: MNHNY and SVGAGI (reference sequence). V was clipped by 6 bases and J by 0 bases, with 10 bases between them. The DNA for the CDR3 is TGTGCCAGCAGAGACAGCCCTAGCACAGATACGCAGTATTTT. Protein product: CASRDSPSTDTQYF.

The sample holds many counts of this clonotype. V and J are TRBV24-1 and TRBJ1-1; D may be TRBD1 (6 bases). The CDR3 consists of 13 residues. Between the trimmed V and J ends, which lost 4 bases and 5 bases, there was a span of 10 bases. Germline V gene data show CDR1 as KGHDR and CDR2 as SFDVKD. CDR3 loop: CATSETGSTEAFF. The CDR3 nucleotides are TGTGCCACCAGTGAAACAGGGAGTACTGAAGCTTTCTTT.

This chain joins TRBV15 and TRBJ2-3; 10 positions match TRBD2. The CDR3 totals 15 residues. Germline V lookup: CDR1 LNHNV, CDR2 YYDKDF (reference sequence). V gave up 6 bases and J gave up 5 bases; unmatched junction bases: 8. The CDR3 loop reads CATRIQLAGQDTQYF. CDR3 in DNA: TGTGCCACCAGAATCCAACTAGCGGGACAAGATACGCAGTATTTT.

This clonotype has ten or more counts. CDR3 DNA: TGTGCCAGCAGCATCAGCGGGAGACTTGAGCAGTTCTTC. Protein sequence: CASSISGRLEQFF. The V and J genes are TRBV27 and TRBJ2-1, with TRBD2 matching over 8 bases. V dropped 6 bases and J dropped 9; count of bases not matched to a gene: 7. The CDR3 length is 13 residues. CDR1 and CDR2 from the germline V gene are MNHEY and SMNVEV (reference sequence).

V gene TRBV10-3 combines with J gene TRBJ1-3; 7 positions match TRBD1. The CDR3 has 15 amino acids. With 0 bases clipped from V and 5 bases from J, the junction kept 4 bases outside the gene matches. Per the germline V gene, CDR1 is ENHRY and CDR2 is SYGVKD. For the CDR3, the DNA is TGTGCCATCAGTGAGTCCGACAGGGTCAGAAACACCATATATTTT. As protein: CAISESDRVRNTIYF.

This clonotype was seen more than once but under ten times. The chain is built from TRBV5-1 and TRBJ2-1; D uncertain. The V and J ends lost 4 bases and 10 bases respectively, with 12 bases between them. Germline V gene lookup returns CDR1 SGHRS and CDR2 YFSETQ. The CDR3 spans 12 residues. Written as DNA, the CDR3 is TGCGCCAGCAGCGGCGTCTTCAGGGAGCAGTTCTTC. Amino acid sequence: CASSGVFREQFF.

This clonotype was recorded at least ten times. This chain connects TRBV27 to TRBJ2-7; 9 positions match TRBD2. From germline, CDR1 is MNHEY and CDR2 SMNVEV (reference sequence). The CDR3 runs to 15 residues. Trimming removed 5 bases from V and 5 bases from J; junction bases left unmatched: 10. The CDR3: CASSPGTSFENEQYF. In nucleotides, the CDR3 is TGTGCCAGCAGTCCAGGGACTAGCTTCGAGAACGAGCAGTACTTC.

The genes are TRBV7-9 and TRBJ2-3; D is undetermined. Trimming removed 5 bases at V and 6 bases at J, with 18 bases between. Germline CDR1 and CDR2: SEHNR and FQNEAQ (reference sequence). There are 15 residues in the CDR3. The CDR3 here is CASSTLGRVTDTQYF. DNA for the CDR3: TGTGCCAGCAGCACCTTAGGAAGAGTGACGGATACGCAGTATTTT.

Ten or more counts support this clonotype. The J gene is TRBJ1-1, the V gene TRBV12-3 or TRBV12-4; D is undetermined. This CDR3 has 11 residues. Trimming cost V 6 bases and J 9 bases, with 11 bases left between them. The CDR3 DNA reads as TGTGCCAGCAGCCCGAGGGATCAAGCTTTCTTT. Residues: CASSPRDQAFF.

The chain joins TRBV21-1 to TRBJ1-4. TRBV21-1 is given as a pseudogene. The CDR3 totals 16 residues. In DNA form, the CDR3 reads TGTGCCAGCAGCAAATCATTAGGACGGTGTAATGAAAAACTGTTTTTT. Translation gives CASSKSLGRCNEKLFF.

A few counts support this clonotype. The chain's CDR3 is CASSSSPGLAGTGELFF. Written as DNA, the CDR3 is TGTGCCAGCAGCTCCAGCCCGGGACTAGCGGGCACCGGGGAGCTGTTTTTT. The V and J genes are TRBV5-4 and TRBJ2-2; 12 positions agree with TRBD2. This CDR3 is 17 amino acids long. CDR1 is SGHNT and CDR2 is YYREEE in the germline V gene (reference sequence). The V segment lost 3 bases and the J segment 4 bases; nucleotides outside the gene matches: 7.

This clonotype turned up a few times. The chain couples TRBV28 to TRBJ1-5, with TRBD1 as a possible D gene (6 bases). The CDR3 totals 18 residues. CDR1 and CDR2 (germline): MDHEN, SYDVKM. V was clipped by 6 bases and J by 2 bases, with 23 bases between them. In DNA form, the CDR3 reads TGTGCCAGCAGACCTACCGCCGGGACACTGGCAGGCAATCAGCCCCAGCATTTT. Translated, it gives CASRPTAGTLAGNQPQHF. The full variable domain, with the rest looked up from reference TRBV28 and TRBJ1-5, is DVKVTQSSRYLVKRTGEKVFLECVQDMDHENMFWYRQDPGLGLRLIYFSYDVKMKEKGDIPEGYSVSREKKERFSLILESASTNQTSMYLCASRPTAGTLAGNQPQHFGDGTRLSIL.

The rearrangement uses TRBV29-1 and TRBJ2-7; 9 bases fit TRBD2. Unmatched junction bases numbered 4, after V lost 4 bases and J lost 3 bases. Germline V gene data show CDR1 as SQVTM and CDR2 as ANQGSEA. There are 13 residues in the CDR3. CDR3 bases: TGCAGCGTTGGTGCAGCGGGGGGCTACGAGCAGTACTTC. This sequence encodes CSVGAAGGYEQYF.

In its sample, this clonotype was seen a few times. The CDR3 is CAWKKGTGNQPQHF. The CDR3 nucleotides are TGTGCCTGGAAAAAGGGTACGGGCAATCAGCCCCAGCATTTT. The rearrangement links TRBV30 to TRBJ1-5; D is unresolved. Trimming shortened V by 4 bases and J by 2 bases, and 12 bases separated the two germline ends. Germline values: CDR1 GTSNPN, CDR2 SVGIG (reference sequence). This CDR3 is 14 amino acids long.

This clonotype was observed at least ten times. The chain is built from TRBV7-6 and TRBJ2-3, with 10 nucleotides matching TRBD1. Germline values: CDR1 SGHVS, CDR2 FNYEAQ. The CDR3 sequence is 15 residues long. Unmatched junction bases numbered 5, after V lost 4 bases and J lost 4 bases. In nucleotides, the CDR3 is TGTGCCAGCAGCTGGACAGGGGGAGGAGCAGATACGCAGTATTTT. The encoded protein is CASSWTGGGADTQYF.

This clonotype was observed a handful of times. The V call is TRBV6-4, the J call TRBJ2-2; either TRBD1 or TRBD2 may fit D (5 bases each). Per germline, CDR1 MRHNA and CDR2 SNTAGT. The CDR3 contains 14 residues. V dropped 4 bases and J dropped 5 bases, with 11 bases sitting between them. CDR3: CASSATWGTGELFF. The CDR3 nucleotides are TGTGCCAGCAGTGCCACATGGGGGACCGGGGAGCTGTTTTTT.

This clonotype was seen many times. The V gene is TRBV6-1, the J gene TRBJ1-6; no definite D call. The CDR3 is made up of 16 amino acids. Trimming took off 2 bases at V and 0 bases at J, with 8 bases between the two ends. Germline CDR1 MNHNS, CDR2 SASEGT. CDR3 sequence: CASSEWGSSYNSPLHF. The CDR3 coding sequence is TGTGCCAGCAGTGAATGGGGAAGCTCCTATAATTCACCCCTCCACTTT.

This clonotype was observed many times. The chain joins TRBV29-1 to TRBJ1-2, with 10 bases aligning to TRBD1. The CDR3 contains 14 residues. Unmatched junction bases numbered 5, after V lost 4 bases and J lost 3 bases. Germline CDR1 is SQVTM and CDR2 is ANQGSEA. CDR3 region: CSVAGTGDDYGYTF. In nucleotides, the CDR3 is TGCAGCGTTGCCGGGACAGGGGACGACTATGGCTACACCTTC.